What follows are 24 T cell receptor beta chains derived from one specimen sequenced in a study of T-cell reconstitution after alpha-beta-depleted transplantation in children. This sample's TCRbeta library carried unique molecular identifier barcodes. TCRdb independently ran MiXCR on the PCR reads; one entry per CDR3 protein. The sample contains 550,000 to 800,000 distinct CDR3 sequences, 10% to 15% of which appear only once. This specimen was PBMCs, taken before TCRalphabeta/CD19-depleted stem cell transplant. These receptors all come from a girl aged 2-10 years with congenital amegakaryocytic thrombocytopenia, due to receive a stem cell transplant.

This clonotype was recorded a few times. A single base separates this from a much larger clone, so it may be a read error. V gene TRBV7-2 combines with J gene TRBJ2-7; perhaps TRBD1 as D (6 bases). The CDR3 extends over 14 amino acids. The germline V gene has CDR1 SGHTA and CDR2 FQGNSA. V lost 11 bases to trimming and J lost 1 base, with 18 bases between them. CDR3 bases: TGTGCCGGCATTCTAGGCAGGGGATCCTACGAGCAGTACTTC. Its translation is CAGILGRGSYEQYF.

This clonotype has at least ten counts. The chain joins TRBV6-5 to TRBJ2-2; D remains ambiguous. CDR3 size: 15 residues. CDR1 is MNHEY and CDR2 is SVGAGI in the germline V gene. The V gene lost 0 bases and the J gene lost 0 bases, with 5 bases spanning the gap. CDR3 protein: CASSYSRPNTGELFF. The CDR3 bases are TGTGCCAGCAGTTACTCGCGACCGAACACCGGGGAGCTGTTTTTT.

This clonotype was counted only a few times. The chain employs TRBV14 and TRBJ2-2; 7 bases line up with TRBD2. After removal of 5 bases from V and 1 base from J, the junction contained 7 bases not matched to a gene. Germline V gives CDR1 SGHDN, CDR2 FVKESK. The CDR3 is made up of 16 amino acids. The CDR3, as DNA: TGTGCCAGCAGCTTTCACGGGACTATGAACACCGGGGAGCTGTTTTTT. It translates to CASSFHGTMNTGELFF.

This clonotype has only a few counts. The chain carries TRBV7-9 and TRBJ1-1; weak D call: TRBD1 (6 bases). Deletions cut 6 bases from V and 4 bases from J, with 12 bases between. Germline CDR1 is SEHNR and CDR2 is FQNEAQ (reference sequence). The CDR3 is 13 amino acids. The chain's CDR3 is CASRGGMGTEAFF. For the CDR3, the DNA is TGTGCCAGCAGAGGGGGGATGGGCACTGAAGCTTTCTTT. The variable domain in full, completed from reference TRBV7-9 and TRBJ1-1, reads DTGVSQNPRHKITKRGQNVTFRCDPISEHNRLYWYRQTLGQGPEFLTYFQNEAQLEKSRLLSDRFSAERPKGSFSTLEIQRTEQGDSAMYLCASRGGMGTEAFFGQGTRLTVV.

The table lists this clonotype with many counts. This sequence joins TRBV3-1 and TRBJ2-1; D remains ambiguous. V was shortened by 0 bases and J by 4 bases, with 13 bases between the two germline ends. CDR3 size: 16 residues. Germline V CDR1 and CDR2: LGHDT, YNNKEL (reference sequence). In DNA form, the CDR3 reads TGTGCCAGCAGCCAAGATCCCGTTGGTTCGTACAATGAGCAGTTCTTC. It translates to CASSQDPVGSYNEQFF.

This clonotype was counted only a few times. J is TRBJ2-7 and V is TRBV20-1; possible D gene TRBD1, 5 bases. The length of the CDR3 is 14 residues. CDR1 and CDR2 from the germline V gene are DFQATT and SNEGSKA (reference sequence). Trimming left V 2 bases short and J 4 bases short, with 15 bases between. CDR3 bases: TGCAGTGCTAGACCCGGGCAGGGTGTATACGAGCAGTACTTC. Its protein product is CSARPGQGVYEQYF.

Comments on this clonotype: It may be a read error: a sequence one base away is much more abundant. This rearrangement joins TRBV7-2 to TRBJ2-3; D not resolved. The DNA end favors TRBJ1-5, so the J call may be wrong. Germline assignment: CDR1 SGHTA and CDR2 FQGNSA. The CDR3 length is 14 residues. In nucleotides, the CDR3 is TGTGCCAGCAGCTTAGGTCTCAAGGCAGATACGCAGCATTTT. Translating it yields CASSLGLKADTQHF.

This clonotype came up many times. The rearrangement uses TRBV4-2 and TRBJ2-7, with 8 bases that match TRBD1. The V gene's germline CDR1 is LGHNA and CDR2 YNFKEQ. CDR3 length: 15 amino acids. V shed 1 base and J 1 base; nucleotides not matched to a gene: 3. CDR3 bases: TGTGCCAGCAGCCAAGCAGGGACAGGTTCCTACGAGCAGTACTTC. Translated, it gives CASSQAGTGSYEQYF.

The sample holds many counts of this clonotype. The chain joins TRBV3-1 to TRBJ2-7, with D tentatively TRBD2 (5 bases). Germline V gene sequence: CDR1 LGHDT, CDR2 YNNKEL (reference sequence). The CDR3 runs to 14 residues. Trimming stripped 3 bases from V and 5 bases from J, with 14 bases between. CDR3 sequence (DNA): TGTGCCAGCAGCCAGGACTGGGAGTCCCACGAGCAGTACTTC. It is translated as CASSQDWESHEQYF.

This clonotype was seen at least ten times. The genes are TRBV5-1 and TRBJ2-1, with D unclear. The V gene lost 3 bases and the J gene lost 8 bases, with 9 bases spanning the gap. Looked up from germline, CDR1 is SGHRS and CDR2 is YFSETQ. The CDR3 is 12 amino acids. The CDR3 here is CASSWMGDEQFF. The CDR3 nucleotides are TGCGCCAGCAGCTGGATGGGCGATGAGCAGTTCTTC.

Many counts were recorded for this clonotype. This chain joins TRBV5-5 and TRBJ2-7; the D gene is possibly TRBD1 (6 bases). V was cut by 7 bases and J by 2 bases, with 19 bases left in between. Looked up from germline, CDR1 is SGHKS and CDR2 is YYEKEE (reference sequence). The CDR3 is 15 residues long. This chain's CDR3 is CASAIGATGTYEQYF. CDR3 coding DNA: TGTGCCAGCGCTATAGGGGCGACAGGAACCTACGAGCAGTACTTC.

This clonotype was counted between two and nine times. The rearrangement links TRBV7-7 to TRBJ2-1; TRBD1 matches 7 bases. The CDR3 covers 15 residues. V was pared by 5 bases and J by 4 bases, with 8 bases of the junction left unmatched. CDR1 is SSHAT and CDR2 is FNYEAQ in the germline V gene (reference sequence). The CDR3 DNA is TGTGCCAGCAGCCCCGACAGGGCCGATTACAATGAGCAGTTCTTC. Its protein is CASSPDRADYNEQFF. Filled out from reference TRBV7-7 and TRBJ2-1, the complete variable domain reads GAGVSQSPRYKVTKRGQDVTLRCDPISSHATLYWYQQALGQGPEFLTYFNYEAQPDKSGLPSDRFSAERPEGSISTLTIQRTEQRDSAMYRCASSPDRADYNEQFFGPGTRLTVL.

The chain combines TRBV20-1 with TRBJ1-2; D is undetermined. The germline V and J ends were trimmed by 3 bases and 8 bases, with 19 bases remaining between them. CDR1 is DFQATT and CDR2 is SNEGSKA in the germline V gene (reference sequence). The CDR3 loop spans 14 amino acids. The CDR3 here is CSARAQEGPVGYTF. CDR3 DNA sequence: TGCAGTGCTAGGGCGCAGGAGGGCCCCGTGGGCTACACCTTC.

This rearrangement joins TRBV7-9 to TRBJ1-2; 9 bases are a match to TRBD1. CDR1 is SEHNR and CDR2 is FQNEAQ in the germline V gene (reference sequence). CDR3 size: 14 residues. The V segment lost 5 bases and the J segment 2 bases; nucleotides outside the gene matches: 3. For the CDR3, the DNA is TGTGCCAGCAGCCGGACAGGGGCCAACTATGGCTACACCTTC. It codes for CASSRTGANYGYTF.

In this sample, this clonotype turned up once. The conserved phenylalanine or tryptophan normally closing the CDR3 is absent here, so this likely arose from a read error. The chain employs TRBV25-1 and TRBJ2-3; perhaps TRBD2 as D (6 bases). Trimming took 11 bases from V and 4 from J, leaving 19 bases between them. Germline V lookup: CDR1 MGHDK, CDR2 SYGVNS. The CDR3 totals 14 residues. This CDR3 is CASKGMGEADTQYY. The CDR3 nucleotides read TGTGCCTCAAAAGGTATGGGGGAGGCAGATACGCAGTATTAT.

The chain is built from TRBV29-1 and TRBJ2-2; D gene uncertain. Germline V gene sequence: CDR1 SQVTM, CDR2 ANQGSEA. V was pared by 4 bases and J by 9 bases, with 12 bases between. This CDR3 has 12 residues. CDR3 DNA: TGCAGCGTTGGTTCACTAACCAGGGAGCTGTTTTTT. This sequence encodes CSVGSLTRELFF.

The gene calls are TRBV27 and TRBJ1-2, with a possible D match to TRBD1 (5 bases). CDR1 and CDR2 (germline): MNHEY, SMNVEV (reference sequence). V gave up 5 bases and J gave up 3 bases, with 13 bases separating them. The CDR3 sequence is 14 residues long. This CDR3 is CASSRGGSHYGYTF. The DNA for the CDR3 is TGTGCCAGCAGTAGGGGAGGGAGTCACTATGGCTACACCTTC.

The genes are TRBV14 and TRBJ2-3; the match to TRBD2 covers 9 bases. The CDR3 is 18 residues long. Germline assignment: CDR1 SGHDN and CDR2 FVKESK. Unmatched junction bases numbered 10, after V lost 3 bases and J lost 0 bases. This CDR3 is CASSQYQVSGRSTDTQYF. CDR3 bases: TGTGCCAGCAGCCAGTATCAGGTTAGCGGGAGAAGCACAGATACGCAGTATTTT. Full variable domain (missing parts from reference TRBV14 and TRBJ2-3): EAGVTQFPSHSVIEKGQTVTLRCDPISGHDNLYWYRRVMGKEIKFLLHFVKESKQDESGMPNNRFLAERTGGTYSTLKVQPAELEDSGVYFCASSQYQVSGRSTDTQYFGPGTRLTVL.

This clonotype was seen only a few times. V and J are TRBV5-5 and TRBJ1-2; D may be TRBD1 (5 bases). Trimming stripped 1 base from V and 4 bases from J, with 17 bases between. Per the germline V gene, CDR1 is SGHKS and CDR2 is YYEKEE (reference sequence). The CDR3 runs 16 residues. In DNA, the CDR3 is TGTGCCAGCAGCTTGAATGTGGGACGAACGGGCTATGGCTACACCTTC. Protein product: CASSLNVGRTGYGYTF.

This clonotype was found many times. The chain joins TRBV6-1 to TRBJ1-3, with a weak D call TRBD1 (5 bases). The CDR3 is 15 residues long. Per the germline V gene, CDR1 is MNHNS and CDR2 is SASEGT. Trimming took 8 bases from V and 4 from J, leaving 18 bases between them. In nucleotides, the CDR3 is TGTGCCAGCGGACGGGGGATGCGAGGAGGAAACACCATATATTTT. Protein: CASGRGMRGGNTIYF.

This clonotype turned up a few times. This chain uses TRBV7-9 with TRBJ1-2; no definite D call. V was trimmed by 6 bases and J by 4 bases, leaving 12 bases between them. The CDR3 has 13 residues. The germline V gene has CDR1 SEHNR and CDR2 FQNEAQ (reference sequence). The CDR3 DNA sequence: TGTGCCAGCAGTCCACTTGGAGGCTATGGCTACACCTTC. It codes for CASSPLGGYGYTF.

The V and J genes are TRBV5-1 and TRBJ2-7; 7 nucleotides match TRBD2. The V segment lost 1 base and the J segment 5 bases; nucleotides outside the gene matches: 9. CDR3 length: 15 residues. CDR1 is SGHRS and CDR2 is YFSETQ in the germline V gene. The CDR3 loop is CASSLRGPRENEQYF. Written as DNA, the CDR3 is TGCGCCAGCAGCTTGCGAGGACCGCGGGAGAACGAGCAGTACTTC.

The rearrangement uses TRBV5-1 and TRBJ2-7, with 7 bases fitting TRBD1. Germline V gene lookup returns CDR1 SGHRS and CDR2 YFSETQ. V lost 3 bases to trimming and J lost 1 base; unmatched junction nucleotides: 10. This CDR3 region has 16 residues. CDR3 sequence: CASSSSTGSMSYEQYF. DNA for the CDR3: TGCGCCAGCAGCTCTTCGACAGGGAGTATGTCCTACGAGCAGTACTTC. Combining the CDR3 with reference TRBV5-1 and TRBJ2-7 gives the whole variable domain KAGVTQTPRYLIKTRGQQVTLSCSPISGHRSVSWYQQTPGQGLQFLFEYFSETQRNKGNFPGRFSGRQFSNSRSEMNVSTLELGDSALYLCASSSSTGSMSYEQYFGPGTRLTVT.

This rearrangement joins TRBV5-1 to TRBJ2-3, with D maybe TRBD1 (5 bases). Looked up from germline, CDR1 is SGHRS and CDR2 is YFSETQ. The CDR3 totals 16 residues. V was clipped by 0 bases and J by 3 bases, with 14 bases between them. CDR3 loop: CASSLGWTLGTDTQYF. In DNA, the CDR3 is TGCGCCAGCAGCTTGGGATGGACACTGGGGACAGATACGCAGTATTTT.